This TCR beta chain comes out of a study of blood T cell repertoires in COVID-19. This CDR3 contains 14 residues. The germline V gene has CDR1 KGHSH and CDR2 LQKENI. The V gene end was trimmed by 2 bases and the J gene end by 7 bases; junction bases not matched to a gene: 3. The repertoire was sequenced with immunoSEQ multiplex PCR; TCRdb's copy has only in-frame clones and lacks some. Of approximately 100,000 clones in the sample, around 78% were seen once. The receptor was isolated from a woman aged 55-69 years with acute or convalescent COVID-19. Sequencing used peripheral blood. The chain carries TRBV18 and TRBJ2-7, with 12 bases lining up with TRBD2. The DNA of the CDR3 is TGTGCCAGCTCACCAAACGGACTAGCGGGGGAGCAGTACTTC. Protein: CASSPNGLAGEQYF.